The present T cell receptor (beta chain) was sequenced within a study of identical twins. MiXCR, applied by TCRdb to the 5' RACE reads, yields one record per CDR3 protein. This table has approximately 500,000 distinct CDR3 sequences, 20% to 25% appearing once. The CDR3 spans 15 residues. After removal of 4 bases from V and 6 bases from J, the junction contained 5 bases not matched to a gene. Germline CDR1 LGHNA, CDR2 YSLEER. These same data were also listed under a study on T cells expressing NK-cell markers. In that study: In sorted CD3+CD56+NKG2C+, CD3+CD56+NKG2C- and CD3+CD56-NKG2C+ T cells, TCR beta repertoires were obtained.

Sequences were obtained from CD4+ T cells sorted from blood. The chain employs TRBV4-3 and TRBJ2-7, with 14 bases aligning to TRBD2. The clonotype was recovered from a woman aged 18-29 years in good health. The CDR3 protein is CASSRGTSGSSEQYF. In nucleotides, the CDR3 is TGCGCCAGCAGCCGTGGGACTAGCGGGAGCTCCGAGCAGTACTTC.